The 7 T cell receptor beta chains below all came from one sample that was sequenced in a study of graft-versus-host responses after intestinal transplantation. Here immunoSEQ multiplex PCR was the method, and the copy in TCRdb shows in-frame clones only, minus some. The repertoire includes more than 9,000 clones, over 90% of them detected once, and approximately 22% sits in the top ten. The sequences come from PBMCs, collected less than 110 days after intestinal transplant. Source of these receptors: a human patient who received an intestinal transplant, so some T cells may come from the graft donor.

The CDR3 here is CASRPEASAQETQYF. Written as DNA, the CDR3 is TGTGCCAGCAGGCCGGAGGCTAGCGCACAAGAGACCCAGTACTTC. The rearrangement links TRBV6-5 to TRBJ2-5; possible D gene TRBD2, 6 bases. There are 15 residues in the CDR3. The V gene's germline CDR1 is MNHEY and CDR2 SVGAGI. The V gene lost 6 bases and the J gene lost 2 bases, with 16 bases spanning the gap.

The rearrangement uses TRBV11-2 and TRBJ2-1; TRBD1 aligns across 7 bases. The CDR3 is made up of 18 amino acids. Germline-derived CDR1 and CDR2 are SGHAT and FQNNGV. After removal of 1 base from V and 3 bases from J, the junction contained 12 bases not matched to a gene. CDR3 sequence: CASSLGVTGAPFYNEQFF. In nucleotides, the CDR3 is TGTGCCAGCAGCTTAGGGGTAACAGGGGCCCCTTTCTACAATGAGCAGTTCTTC.

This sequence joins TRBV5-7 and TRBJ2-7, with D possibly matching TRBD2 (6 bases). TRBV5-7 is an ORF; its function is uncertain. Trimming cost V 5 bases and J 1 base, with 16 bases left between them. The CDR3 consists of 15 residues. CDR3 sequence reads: CASRGGADLSYEQYF. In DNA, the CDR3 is TGTGCCAGCAGGGGGGGAGCGGATCTATCCTACGAGCAGTACTTC.

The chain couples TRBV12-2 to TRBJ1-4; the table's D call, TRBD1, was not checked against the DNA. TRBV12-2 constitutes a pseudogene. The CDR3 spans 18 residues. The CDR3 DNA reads TGTGCAAGTCGCCTCATGTGTCTAGGGGACAGGGGGCACGAAAAACTGTTTTTT. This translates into CASRLMCLGDRGHEKLFF.

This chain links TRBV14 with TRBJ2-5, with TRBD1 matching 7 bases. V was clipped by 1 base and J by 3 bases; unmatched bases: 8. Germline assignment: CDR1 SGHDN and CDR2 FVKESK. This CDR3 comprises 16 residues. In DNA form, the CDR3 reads TGTGCCAGCAGCCAAGCTCGACAGGGAAGGAAAGAGACCCAGTACTTC. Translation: CASSQARQGRKETQYF. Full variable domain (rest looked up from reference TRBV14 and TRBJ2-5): EAGVTQFPSHSVIEKGQTVTLRCDPISGHDNLYWYRRVMGKEIKFLLHFVKESKQDESGMPNNRFLAERTGGTYSTLKVQPAELEDSGVYFCASSQARQGRKETQYFGPGTRLLVL.

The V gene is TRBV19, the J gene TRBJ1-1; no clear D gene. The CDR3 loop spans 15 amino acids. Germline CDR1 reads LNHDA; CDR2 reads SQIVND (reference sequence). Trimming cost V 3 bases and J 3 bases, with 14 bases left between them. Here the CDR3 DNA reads TGTGCCAGTAGTATTGGGGTTCCCACGCACACTGAAGCTTTCTTT. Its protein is CASSIGVPTHTEAFF.

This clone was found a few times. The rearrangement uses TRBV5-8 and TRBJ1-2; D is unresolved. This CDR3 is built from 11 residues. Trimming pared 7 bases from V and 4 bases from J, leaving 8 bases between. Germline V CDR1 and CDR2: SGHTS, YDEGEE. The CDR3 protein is CASSQGYGYTF. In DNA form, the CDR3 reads TGTGCCAGCTCACAAGGCTATGGCTACACCTTC.